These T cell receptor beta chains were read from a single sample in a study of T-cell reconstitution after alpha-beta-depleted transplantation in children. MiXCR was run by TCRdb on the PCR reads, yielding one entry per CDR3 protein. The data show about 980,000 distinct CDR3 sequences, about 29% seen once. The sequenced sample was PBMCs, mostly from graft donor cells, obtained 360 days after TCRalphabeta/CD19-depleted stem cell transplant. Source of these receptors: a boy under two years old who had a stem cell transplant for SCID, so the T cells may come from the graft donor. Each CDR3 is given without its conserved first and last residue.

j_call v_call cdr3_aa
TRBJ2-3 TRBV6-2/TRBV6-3 AASKSGLPNTDTQY
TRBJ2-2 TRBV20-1 SAGQRDTGELF
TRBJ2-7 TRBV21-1 ASSKGTGRSANEQY
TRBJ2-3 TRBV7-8 ASSLSRVGIGTDTQY
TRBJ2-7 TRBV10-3 AISPPDLRGEQY
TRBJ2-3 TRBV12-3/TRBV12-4 ASIIRERGAPTDTQY
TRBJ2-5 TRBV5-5 ASSSGQIPY
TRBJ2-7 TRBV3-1 ASSRGAGTYEQY
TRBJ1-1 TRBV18 ASLDRKFMNTEAF
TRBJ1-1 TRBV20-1 SARDPRQPNTEAF
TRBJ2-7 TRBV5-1 ASSLGLAVRSSYEQY
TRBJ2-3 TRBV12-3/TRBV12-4 ASSFPAGGFTDTQY
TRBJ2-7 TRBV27 ASSPGQIFGEQY
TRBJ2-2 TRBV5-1 ASTPTSGGGTGELF
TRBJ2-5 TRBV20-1 SARPPGLGPQETQY
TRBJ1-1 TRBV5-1 ASSRGARAENTEAF
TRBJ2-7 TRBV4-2 ASSQAPRGEFYEQY
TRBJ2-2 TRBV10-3 AISSFSGAGELF
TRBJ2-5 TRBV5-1 ASTLYPGQEETQY
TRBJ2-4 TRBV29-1 SVREERLAKNIQY